Below are 28 T cell receptor beta chains sequenced from a single sample in a study of chemoradiotherapy in HPV16-positive cancers. The method was immunoSEQ multiplex PCR; TCRdb's version includes in-frame clones alone and lacks a portion of them. The data hold 13,000 or so clones, with around 70% observed a single time. Sampling was carried out from a patient who underwent chemoradiotherapy. The source is a human donor with HPV-associated anogenital cancer.

The V and J genes are TRBV4-3 and TRBJ1-5; TRBD1 might be the D (6 bases). Looked up from germline, CDR1 is LGHNA and CDR2 is YSLEER. The CDR3 loop spans 15 amino acids. V gave up 0 bases and J gave up 3 bases, with 9 bases separating them. CDR3 sequence reads: CASSQDPGANQPQHF. The CDR3 DNA follows: TGCGCCAGCAGCCAAGATCCAGGGGCCAATCAGCCCCAGCATTTT.

This clone was observed a handful of times. This sequence joins TRBV29-1 and TRBJ2-3; D gene unclear. The CDR3 extends over 12 amino acids. V shed 4 bases and J shed 6 bases, with 11 bases lying between them. The germline CDR1 and CDR2 sequences are SQVTM and ANQGSEA. The CDR3 coding sequence is TGCAGCGTTGTCTCCCGCTTGGATACGCAGTATTTT. This translates into CSVVSRLDTQYF.

The CDR3, as DNA: TGCGCCAGCAGCTTGGTCGGGACTAGCGGAGCAGGCACCTACGAGCAGTACTTC. This gives the protein CASSLVGTSGAGTYEQYF. The chain carries TRBV5-1 and TRBJ2-7, with 11 bases that match TRBD2. The trim removed 0 bases at V and 2 bases at J, leaving 10 bases unmatched. Germline V gene lookup returns CDR1 SGHRS and CDR2 YFSETQ. The CDR3 runs 18 residues.

V gene TRBV18 combines with J gene TRBJ1-4, with D possibly matching TRBD1 (6 bases). The CDR3 has 15 amino acids. CDR1 KGHSH and CDR2 LQKENI come from the germline V gene. Trimming removed 0 bases at V and 7 bases at J, with 12 bases between. CDR3 sequence (DNA): TGTGCCAGCTCACCACCTAACAGGGAGGGTGAAAAACTGTTTTTT. The encoded protein is CASSPPNREGEKLFF.

The V call is TRBV5-1, the J call TRBJ2-7; D is uncertain. Germline lookup yields CDR1 SGHRS and CDR2 YFSETQ. This CDR3 is built from 13 residues. V lost 4 bases, J lost 0 bases, and 8 bases lay in between. CDR3 region: CASSPDASYEQYF. The CDR3, as DNA: TGCGCCAGCAGCCCCGACGCCTCCTACGAGCAGTACTTC. Variable domain in full (rest from reference TRBV5-1 and TRBJ2-7): KAGVTQTPRYLIKTRGQQVTLSCSPISGHRSVSWYQQTPGQGLQFLFEYFSETQRNKGNFPGRFSGRQFSNSRSEMNVSTLELGDSALYLCASSPDASYEQYFGPGTRLTVT.

This rearrangement joins TRBV19 to TRBJ1-4, with D hard to call. The CDR3 runs 15 residues. Per germline, CDR1 LNHDA and CDR2 SQIVND (reference sequence). V dropped 3 bases and J dropped 1 base, with 9 bases sitting between them. The CDR3 reads CASSINLGTNEKLFF. Here the CDR3 DNA reads TGTGCCAGTAGTATTAATCTTGGAACTAATGAAAAACTGTTTTTT.

This clone was counted a single time. The chain uses TRBV7-9 and TRBJ1-2; 7 bases map to TRBD1. This CDR3 is 15 amino acids long. V was pared by 3 bases and J by 1 base, with 5 bases of the junction left unmatched. Germline V gives CDR1 SEHNR, CDR2 FQNEAQ (reference sequence). CDR3 protein: CASSFGTANNYGYTF. The CDR3 DNA follows: TGTGCCAGCAGCTTCGGGACAGCGAATAACTATGGCTACACCTTC.

This clone has more than one count but fewer than ten. This rearrangement joins TRBV6-4 to TRBJ2-6; maybe TRBD1 (5 bases). This CDR3 has 15 residues. CDR1 is MRHNA and CDR2 is SNTAGT in the germline V gene. V was shortened by 5 bases and J by 1 base, with 9 bases between the two germline ends. The CDR3 DNA is TGTGCCAGCAGTAAGACAGCATCTGGGGCCAACGTCCTGACTTTC. It encodes CASSKTASGANVLTF.

This clone was counted only a few times. This chain joins TRBV5-6 and TRBJ1-2; the D gene is possibly TRBD1 (5 bases). The CDR3 covers 13 residues. Germline CDR1 and CDR2: SGHDT and YYEEEE. The germline V and J ends were trimmed by 3 bases and 7 bases, with 13 bases remaining between them. The CDR3 reads CASSSGGGLGYTF. CDR3 in DNA: TGTGCCAGCAGCTCGGGTGGGGGACTTGGCTACACCTTC.

Written as DNA, the CDR3 is TGCGCCAGCAGCCCGGGGTGGGGGCAGAACACCGGGGAGCTGTTTTTT. Protein: CASSPGWGQNTGELFF. This rearrangement joins TRBV5-1 to TRBJ2-2; the D gene is possibly TRBD1 (6 bases). This CDR3 is 16 amino acids long. From germline, CDR1 is SGHRS and CDR2 YFSETQ. Trimming removed 4 bases at V and 1 base at J, with 14 bases between.

The genes are TRBV5-8 and TRBJ1-6, with TRBD1 matching 9 bases. Germline values: CDR1 SGHTS, CDR2 YDEGEE. After removal of 4 bases from V and 7 bases from J, the junction contained 12 bases not matched to a gene. This CDR3 has 17 residues. CDR3 region: CASSPRNRDRVNSPLHF. The CDR3 DNA reads TGTGCCAGCAGCCCCCGCAACCGGGACAGGGTCAATTCACCCCTCCACTTT.

This chain links TRBV11-2 with TRBJ1-2, with TRBD1 matching over 8 bases. The CDR3 has 16 amino acids. The trim removed 1 base at V and 0 bases at J, leaving 4 bases unmatched. CDR1 SGHAT and CDR2 FQNNGV come from the germline V gene. The CDR3 DNA reads TGTGCCAGCAGCTTAGGAAGGACAGGGCCTAACTATGGCTACACCTTC. This translates into CASSLGRTGPNYGYTF.

The rearrangement uses TRBV6-1 and TRBJ2-7, with D tentatively TRBD2 (5 bases). Germline V gene lookup returns CDR1 MNHNS and CDR2 SASEGT. CDR3 size: 15 residues. V was trimmed by 6 bases and J by 5 bases, leaving 20 bases between them. The CDR3 DNA reads as TGTGCCAGCAGACGACTATCTCAAGCTCCAGACGAGCAGTACTTC. Encoded protein: CASRRLSQAPDEQYF.

The V call is TRBV4-1, the J call TRBJ1-1, with D uncertain. CDR3 length: 13 amino acids. Per germline, CDR1 MGHRA and CDR2 YSYEKL. Trimming shortened V by 6 bases and J by 1 base, and 9 bases separated the two germline ends. CDR3 amino acids: CASRLTTNTEAFF. In DNA form, the CDR3 reads TGCGCCAGCAGACTGACGACGAACACTGAAGCTTTCTTT.

V and J are TRBV9 and TRBJ1-3; a weak D match, TRBD1 (6 bases). The CDR3 contains 14 residues. Germline lookup yields CDR1 SGDLS and CDR2 YYNGEE. V lost 2 bases and J 4 bases, leaving 10 bases between the germline ends. Here the CDR3 DNA reads TGTGCCAGCAGCGTTCAGGGGTTCGGAAACACCATATATTTT. Its translation: CASSVQGFGNTIYF.

This clone was detected only a few times. The chain carries TRBV19 and TRBJ2-1, with 8 positions matching TRBD2. Per germline, CDR1 LNHDA and CDR2 SQIVND (reference sequence). This CDR3 is 16 amino acids long. V lost 2 bases to trimming and J lost 0 bases; unmatched junction nucleotides: 3. CDR3 sequence reads: CASSISGGVSYNEQFF. CDR3 in DNA: TGTGCCAGTAGTATAAGCGGGGGAGTCTCCTACAATGAGCAGTTCTTC. The full variable domain, completed using reference TRBV19 and TRBJ2-1, is DGGITQSPKYLFRKEGQNVTLSCEQNLNHDAMYWYRQDPGQGLRLIYYSQIVNDFQKGDIAEGYSVSREKKESFPLTVTSAQKNPTAFYLCASSISGGVSYNEQFFGPGTRLTVL.

This clone was seen once. The chain is built from TRBV28 and TRBJ1-1; tentatively, D is TRBD1 (6 bases). The CDR3 consists of 13 residues. Germline loops: CDR1 MDHEN, CDR2 SYDVKM. V was trimmed by 3 bases and J by 5 bases, leaving 10 bases between them. This chain's CDR3 is CASSLRGVTEAFF. DNA of the CDR3: TGTGCCAGCAGTTTGAGGGGGGTAACTGAAGCTTTCTTT.

The rearrangement joins TRBV7-8 to TRBJ1-1; D possibly corresponds to TRBD1 (6 bases). Germline CDR1 reads SGHVS; CDR2 reads FQNEAQ. V dropped 5 bases and J dropped 6 bases, with 13 bases sitting between them. CDR3 length equals 13 residues. CDR3 residues: CASSIVRGAEAFF. CDR3 bases: TGTGCCAGCAGCATCGTCAGGGGCGCTGAAGCTTTCTTT.

The rearrangement joins TRBV4-1 to TRBJ2-7; the D call may be TRBD1 or TRBD2 (6 bases each). The V end lost 0 bases, the J end lost 4 bases, and 16 bases lay between the germline ends. The CDR3 totals 16 residues. Germline V gene sequence: CDR1 MGHRA, CDR2 YSYEKL. The DNA for the CDR3 is TGCGCCAGCAGCCAAGATTCCCGGGGGCCGCGGTACGAGCAGTACTTC. It codes for CASSQDSRGPRYEQYF.

This clone was counted a few times. The chain recombines TRBV18 with TRBJ2-3; 9 positions match TRBD2. The J segment lost 8 bases and the V segment lost 4 bases, leaving 10 bases of the junction unmatched. The CDR3 length is 15 residues. From germline, CDR1 is KGHSH and CDR2 LQKENI. This CDR3 is CASSRRASGEVTQYF. CDR3 DNA sequence: TGTGCCAGCTCACGTCGGGCTAGCGGGGAGGTTACGCAGTATTTT.

The chain links TRBV10-3 to TRBJ1-1; D is undetermined. CDR1 and CDR2 from the germline V gene are ENHRY and SYGVKD. Trimming took 9 bases from V and 6 from J, leaving 11 bases between them. The CDR3 spans 11 residues. As DNA, the CDR3 is TGTGCCATTCGACGGGGAGCTGAAGCTTTCTTT. Translated: CAIRRGAEAFF.

V usage is TRBV7-9 and J usage is TRBJ2-6; a possible D gene is TRBD1 (5 bases). The germline V gene has CDR1 SEHNR and CDR2 FQNEAQ (reference sequence). The CDR3 runs 15 residues. V shed 5 bases and J shed 1 base, with 9 bases lying between them. The CDR3 sequence is CASSTTGSGANVLTF. The CDR3, as DNA: TGTGCCAGCAGCACAACAGGTTCTGGGGCCAACGTCCTGACTTTC.

The CDR3 coding sequence is TGCAGCGTTCCAACCGTTCTAGGGGCCCAGTACTTC. Translating it yields CSVPTVLGAQYF. The chain couples TRBV29-1 to TRBJ2-5, with D perhaps matching TRBD1 (5 bases). Per the germline V gene, CDR1 is SQVTM and CDR2 is ANQGSEA. The germline V and J ends were trimmed by 5 bases and 9 bases, with 16 bases remaining between them. This CDR3 spans 12 amino acids.

The chain has TRBV18 and TRBJ1-1; D call uncertain. Trimming took off 3 bases at V and 2 bases at J, with 7 bases between the two ends. The CDR3 is 13 residues long. CDR1 KGHSH and CDR2 LQKENI come from the germline V gene. DNA for the CDR3: TGTGCCAGCTCACCTACACCTAACACTGAAGCTTTCTTT. Translation: CASSPTPNTEAFF.

V and J are TRBV30 and TRBJ2-7; D is possibly TRBD1 (7 bases). Germline assignment: CDR1 GTSNPN and CDR2 SVGIG (reference sequence). The CDR3 loop spans 11 amino acids. V lost 7 bases and J lost 3, with 10 bases in between. The CDR3 bases are TGTGCCTACCAGGGGGGCTACGAGCAGTACTTC. Translation: CAYQGGYEQYF.

V is TRBV7-2 and J is TRBJ1-1, with D perhaps matching TRBD1 (6 bases). Germline V gives CDR1 SGHTA, CDR2 FQGNSA. The CDR3 is made up of 16 amino acids. Trimming left V 5 bases short and J 5 bases short, with 21 bases between. This chain's CDR3 is CASSPFPRGARTEAFF. Written as DNA, the CDR3 is TGTGCCAGCAGCCCCTTCCCTCGGGGGGCTAGGACTGAAGCTTTCTTT.

This clone has more than one count but fewer than ten. The V call is TRBV4-1, the J call TRBJ1-2; tentatively, D is TRBD1 (6 bases). CDR3 length: 15 amino acids. The V end was cut by 8 bases, the J end by 2 bases, with 18 bases between. From germline, CDR1 is MGHRA and CDR2 YSYEKL. CDR3 amino acids: CASEPRLGQNYGYTF. In nucleotides, the CDR3 is TGCGCCAGCGAGCCAAGGCTCGGACAGAACTATGGCTACACCTTC.

This clone was found a few times. The rearrangement uses TRBV4-3 and TRBJ1-4; D not certain. With 0 bases removed from V and 2 bases from J, the gap between germline ends came to 4 bases. This CDR3 region has 14 residues. From germline, CDR1 is LGHNA and CDR2 YSLEER. CDR3 residues: CASSQDPTNEKLFF. CDR3 bases: TGCGCCAGCAGCCAAGATCCGACTAATGAAAAACTGTTTTTT.